The 27 T cell receptor beta chains below were found in one sample sequenced in a study of blood T cell repertoires in COVID-19. This table comes from immunoSEQ multiplex PCR, and its TCRdb copy is limited to in-frame clones, with some not included. The sample holds some 200,000 clones, around 85% seen once. Sample: peripheral blood. All receptors derive from a man aged 55 to 69 with COVID-19, enrolled during active disease.

The chain recombines TRBV11-2 with TRBJ2-5, with 8 bases fitting TRBD1. After removal of 1 base from V and 2 bases from J, the junction contained 12 bases not matched to a gene. The germline CDR1 and CDR2 sequences are SGHAT and FQNNGV. The CDR3 is 18 amino acids. CDR3 region: CASSLGRTGTRWQETQYF. The CDR3 DNA is TGTGCCAGCAGCTTAGGTCGGACAGGGACAAGGTGGCAAGAGACCCAGTACTTC.

The chain joins TRBV6-1 to TRBJ1-5; 8 bases line up with TRBD1. This CDR3 has 15 residues. V shed 1 base and J 6 bases; nucleotides not matched to a gene: 5. Germline V gene lookup returns CDR1 MNHNS and CDR2 SASEGT. CDR3 in amino acids: CASSEGQGASQPQHF. Written as DNA, the CDR3 is TGTGCCAGCAGTGAAGGGCAGGGGGCTTCTCAGCCCCAGCATTTT.

This chain uses TRBV2 with TRBJ2-5, with a weak D call TRBD1 (6 bases). Germline V lookup: CDR1 SNHLY, CDR2 FYNNEI. This CDR3 comprises 14 residues. V was clipped by 0 bases and J by 5 bases, with 10 bases between them. The CDR3 region has the DNA TGTGCCAGCAGTGAAGCAGGGGGAGTGGAGACCCAGTACTTC. Translation gives CASSEAGGVETQYF.

The gene calls are TRBV4-1 and TRBJ2-7, with unresolved D. The CDR3 length is 14 residues. CDR1 is MGHRA and CDR2 is YSYEKL in the germline V gene. Trimming removed 0 bases at V and 0 bases at J, with 6 bases between. Here the CDR3 reads CASSQEFVSYEQYF. The CDR3 DNA reads TGCGCCAGCAGCCAAGAGTTCGTCTCCTACGAGCAGTACTTC.

The chain carries TRBV11-3 and TRBJ2-7, with a tentative D call TRBD2 (6 bases). With 3 bases removed from V and 7 bases from J, the gap between germline ends came to 13 bases. The CDR3 totals 13 residues. Germline assignment: CDR1 SGHNT and CDR2 YENEEA. CDR3 sequence reads: CASSLGTGSEQYF. CDR3 in DNA: TGTGCCAGCAGCTTGGGGACTGGTTCGGAGCAGTACTTC.

This clone was found once. This chain connects TRBV20-1 to TRBJ2-3; a weak D match, TRBD2 (6 bases). Germline loops: CDR1 DFQATT, CDR2 SNEGSKA (reference sequence). The CDR3 is 12 amino acids. V lost 3 bases to trimming and J lost 6 bases, with 10 bases between them. CDR3 loop: CSASHGGDTQYF. The CDR3, as DNA: TGCAGTGCTAGTCATGGGGGGGATACGCAGTATTTT.

The chain couples TRBV6-5 to TRBJ1-1; no reliable D call. Germline loops: CDR1 MNHEY, CDR2 SVGAGI. The germline V and J ends were trimmed by 2 bases and 1 base, with 11 bases remaining between them. This CDR3 has 15 residues. CDR3 coding DNA: TGTGCCAGCAGTTACCAGGTAATCCAGAACACTGAAGCTTTCTTT. Translated, it gives CASSYQVIQNTEAFF.

The chain is built from TRBV30 and TRBJ2-1, with 11 bases aligning to TRBD2. The V and J ends lost 0 bases and 7 bases, in that order; junction bases with no gene match: 2. The CDR3 spans 14 residues. Per germline, CDR1 GTSNPN and CDR2 SVGIG (reference sequence). The CDR3, as DNA: TGTGCCTGGAGTGTGACTAGCGGGATTAATGAGCAGTTCTTC. Residues: CAWSVTSGINEQFF. Based on the CDR3 plus reference TRBV30 and TRBJ2-1, the full variable domain is SQTIHQWPATLVQPVGSPLSLECTVEGTSNPNLYWYRQAAGRGLQLLFYSVGIGQISSEVPQNLSASRPQDRQFILSSKKLLLSDSGFYLCAWSVTSGINEQFFGPGTRLTVL.

The chain carries TRBV19 and TRBJ2-4; TRBD1 matches at 7 bases. Germline CDR1 and CDR2: LNHDA and SQIVND (reference sequence). The CDR3 is 16 residues long. V shed 5 bases, J shed 1 base, and the junction held 8 bases outside the gene matches. The CDR3 nucleotides are TGTGCCAGTAGTGATCCCAGGGGGAATGCCAAAAACATTCAGTACTTC. Amino acids: CASSDPRGNAKNIQYF.

Only one count was recorded for this clone. This chain joins TRBV4-2 and TRBJ2-3, with 13 bases matching TRBD2. Germline V gene data show CDR1 as LGHNA and CDR2 as YNFKEQ. V trimming: 3 bases; J trimming: 6 bases; junction bases outside the gene matches: 9. The CDR3 contains 17 residues. CDR3 nucleotide sequence: TGTGCCAGCAGCCAGGAAAGGACTAGCGGGAGTGGTGATACGCAGTATTTT. As protein: CASSQERTSGSGDTQYF.

J is TRBJ1-2 and V is TRBV14; a possible D gene is TRBD1 (5 bases). Germline lookup yields CDR1 SGHDN and CDR2 FVKESK. CDR3 size: 13 residues. Trimming removed 8 bases at V and 4 bases at J, with 14 bases between. The CDR3 DNA reads TGTGCCAGCGGGCCGGGGGGGACCTATGGCTACACCTTC. It is translated as CASGPGGTYGYTF.

The V gene is TRBV18, the J gene TRBJ1-1; TRBD1 agrees at 9 bases. CDR3 length: 13 amino acids. CDR1 and CDR2 from the germline V gene are KGHSH and LQKENI. J lost 1 base, V lost 6 bases, and 0 bases had no gene match. The CDR3 sequence is CASSDRGNTEAFF. The CDR3 DNA reads as TGTGCCAGCTCGGACAGGGGGAACACTGAAGCTTTCTTT.

The genes are TRBV2 and TRBJ1-1, with a weak D call TRBD1 (6 bases). Trimming left V 6 bases short and J 5 bases short, with 16 bases between. Germline CDR1 SNHLY, CDR2 FYNNEI. The CDR3 totals 14 residues. In DNA form, the CDR3 reads TGTGCCAGCAGGCTTGACAGGATTGGAACTGAAGCTTTCTTT. Its protein is CASRLDRIGTEAFF.

The chain is built from TRBV5-1 and TRBJ1-1, with 10 positions matching TRBD1. Germline CDR1 is SGHRS and CDR2 is YFSETQ. J gave up 3 bases and V 4 bases, and 6 bases lay outside the gene matches. CDR3 size: 15 residues. The CDR3 is CASSRDRGVDTEAFF. CDR3 sequence (DNA): TGCGCCAGCAGCCGGGACAGGGGAGTAGACACTGAAGCTTTCTTT.

The DNA of the CDR3 is TGTGCCAGCCGCTCCTGGACACAACCCTACGAGCAGTACTTC. Translated, it gives CASRSWTQPYEQYF. This rearrangement joins TRBV28 to TRBJ2-7, with D maybe TRBD1 (5 bases). V gave up 8 bases and J gave up 2 bases, with 16 bases separating them. In germline, CDR1 is MDHEN, CDR2 SYDVKM. CDR3 length: 14 residues. The variable domain in full, with the rest retrieved from reference TRBV28 and TRBJ2-7, is DVKVTQSSRYLVKRTGEKVFLECVQDMDHENMFWYRQDPGLGLRLIYFSYDVKMKEKGDIPEGYSVSREKKERFSLILESASTNQTSMYLCASRSWTQPYEQYFGPGTRLTVT.

This sequence joins TRBV25-1 and TRBJ2-3; D perhaps matches TRBD1 (6 bases). This CDR3 has 14 residues. Looked up from germline, CDR1 is MGHDK and CDR2 is SYGVNS. V shed 3 bases and J shed 4 bases, with 11 bases lying between them. The CDR3 DNA reads TGTGCCAGCAGTGATCCAGGGGAGTCAGATACGCAGTATTTT. Translated: CASSDPGESDTQYF.

The J gene is TRBJ1-1, the V gene TRBV9, with 10 bases identical to TRBD1. V dropped 4 bases and J dropped 4; count of bases not matched to a gene: 4. Germline CDR1 and CDR2: SGDLS and YYNGEE. This CDR3 contains 14 residues. The CDR3 coding sequence is TGTGCCAGCAGCTCGACAGGGGGCGGCACTGAAGCTTTCTTT. The encoded protein is CASSSTGGGTEAFF.

J is TRBJ1-1 and V is TRBV18; D gene uncertain. V lost 2 bases and J lost 1, with 11 bases in between. CDR3 size: 15 residues. The germline V gene encodes CDR1 KGHSH and CDR2 LQKENI. In DNA, the CDR3 is TGTGCCAGCTCACCATCCCCCGCGGCGAACACTGAAGCTTTCTTT. The encoded protein is CASSPSPAANTEAFF.

A single count supports this clone. The chain carries TRBV29-1 and TRBJ1-2; 7 nucleotides agree with TRBD1. The CDR3 runs 14 residues. Per the germline V gene, CDR1 is SQVTM and CDR2 is ANQGSEA. Germline trimming cut 5 bases from V and 3 bases from J; bases unmatched to any gene: 9. CDR3 nucleotide sequence: TGCAGCGTTAGACCGCTCACAGGGGACTATGGCTACACCTTC. As protein: CSVRPLTGDYGYTF.

J is TRBJ2-3 and V is TRBV7-9; D is perhaps TRBD2 (5 bases). Trimming shortened V by 1 base and J by 4 bases, and 15 bases separated the two germline ends. The CDR3 has 16 amino acids. Germline values: CDR1 SEHNR, CDR2 FQNEAQ (reference sequence). This CDR3 is CASSLGPSQPSDTQYF. DNA for the CDR3: TGTGCCAGCAGCTTAGGGCCTAGCCAGCCTTCAGATACGCAGTATTTT.

This rearrangement joins TRBV7-3 to TRBJ2-2; maybe TRBD2 (5 bases). Per germline, CDR1 SGHTA and CDR2 FQGTGA. The CDR3 extends over 15 amino acids. V shed 3 bases and J shed 4 bases, with 12 bases lying between them. CDR3 sequence reads: CASSFGAAITGELFF. DNA of the CDR3: TGTGCCAGCAGCTTTGGAGCGGCGATCACCGGGGAGCTGTTTTTT.

This chain joins TRBV29-1 and TRBJ1-3; 7 bases map to TRBD1. Germline CDR1 is SQVTM and CDR2 is ANQGSEA. J was trimmed by 0 bases and V by 5 bases; bases with no gene match: 4. The CDR3 has 14 residues. The CDR3 loop reads CSVTQGGSGNTIYF. The CDR3 coding sequence is TGCAGCGTTACTCAGGGGGGCTCTGGAAACACCATATATTTT.

V is TRBV6-6 and J is TRBJ2-7; 7 positions agree with TRBD1. J lost 3 bases, V lost 5 bases, and 7 bases had no gene match. The CDR3 extends over 14 amino acids. Germline CDR1 and CDR2: MNHNY and SVGAGI (reference sequence). The CDR3 bases are TGTGCCAGCAGTCTATCCGACAGGGTCTACGAGCAGTACTTC. As protein: CASSLSDRVYEQYF.

The chain joins TRBV5-1 to TRBJ1-4; D not resolved. There are 13 residues in the CDR3. Germline V gives CDR1 SGHRS, CDR2 YFSETQ. V lost 5 bases, J lost 6 bases, and 11 bases lay in between. This CDR3 reads CASSRGQDEKLFF. The CDR3, as DNA: TGCGCCAGCAGTCGAGGGCAGGATGAAAAACTGTTTTTT.

The table lists this clone with a few counts. This chain links TRBV3-1 (or the pseudogene TRBV3-2) with TRBJ2-3; 8 bases agree with TRBD1. The CDR3 contains 14 residues. The germline V gene has CDR1 LGHDT and CDR2 YNNKEL (reference sequence). The V gene end was trimmed by 3 bases and the J gene end by 4 bases; junction bases not matched to a gene: 3. This chain's CDR3 is CASSHSQGADTQYF. The CDR3 DNA sequence: TGTGCCAGCAGCCACTCACAGGGGGCAGATACGCAGTATTTT.

This chain links TRBV9 with TRBJ2-1; no firm D call. The germline gives CDR1 SGDLS, CDR2 YYNGEE. The CDR3 loop spans 17 amino acids. With 0 bases removed from V and 0 bases from J, the gap between germline ends came to 13 bases. Written as DNA, the CDR3 is TGTGCCAGCAGCGTAGTCCCCGACTCGAGCTCCTACAATGAGCAGTTCTTC. It translates to CASSVVPDSSSYNEQFF.

This sequence joins TRBV9 and TRBJ1-4, with D possibly TRBD1 on 5 matching bases. The CDR3 is 14 residues long. The ends were cut back, 2 bases at V and 11 bases at J, with 16 bases in the middle. Per germline, CDR1 SGDLS and CDR2 YYNGEE. CDR3 sequence reads: CASSVSGTAGKLFF. CDR3 DNA: TGTGCCAGCAGCGTCTCAGGGACCGCGGGGAAACTGTTTTTT.